This T cell receptor beta chain was obtained from a study of T cell repertoires in cytomegalovirus infection. Study-wide context: Signatures in public TCR beta sequences pointed to both CMV infection and matching HLA type.

TCRdb reanalysed the reads using MiXCR and keeps one entry per CDR3 protein. The data hold about 570,000 distinct CDR3 sequences, with approximately 40% observed a single time. General observations from the study: HLA-C-restricted CMV clonotypes gave the most frequent clonotype in two of eight donors.

The CDR3 has 13 amino acids. CDR1 and CDR2 from the germline V gene are MRHNA and SNTAGT. V dropped 5 bases and J dropped 10 bases, with 17 bases sitting between them. Comment on this clonotype: The antigen remains unidentified.

Sequenced material: cultured PBMCs, taken from culture after CMV antigen stimulation. The rearrangement joins TRBV6-4 to TRBJ1-2; D may be TRBD1 (5 bases). This TCR came from a human donor in good health (CMV status not recorded). Some clones in this sample may be carry-over from other donors' samples. The CDR3 is CASSSTGTEVYTF. CDR3 DNA sequence: TGTGCCAGCAGTTCAACCGGGACGGAGGTCTACACCTTC.